Listed below are T cell receptor beta chains from one sample, sequenced in a study of T cell repertoires in cytomegalovirus infection. The antigens of these receptors remain unknown. TCRdb redid the calling of the reads with MiXCR, one entry per CDR3 protein. This sample has approximately 910,000 distinct CDR3 sequences, with approximately 31% found just once. The material was cultured CD8+ T cells from PBMCs, obtained from culture after CMV antigen stimulation. These receptors were taken from a human donor in good health (CMV status not recorded). Some clones in this sample may be carry-over from other donors' samples. Each CDR3 is given with its conserved first and last residue. The order of the fields is J gene, V gene, D gene, clone size, CDR3 length, CDR3 protein, CDR3 DNA. A D gene is named only where the DNA matches it firmly. Only some rows state a clone size, as once, few, many or a class for expanded clones.

j_call: TRBJ2-1
v_call: TRBV7-9
d_call: TRBD2
clone_size: .
cdr3_length: 17
cdr3_aa: CASSLPTSGGAKDEQFF
cdr3_nt: TGTGCCAGCAGCTTACCGACTAGCGGGGGGGCCAAGGATGAGCAGTTCTTC

j_call: TRBJ2-1
v_call: TRBV10-3
d_call: .
clone_size: .
cdr3_length: 17
cdr3_aa: CAISDLDLQGPYNEQFF
cdr3_nt: TGTGCCATCAGTGATCTCGACCTACAGGGTCCCTACAATGAGCAGTTCTTC

j_call: TRBJ2-2
v_call: TRBV9
d_call: .
clone_size: .
cdr3_length: 14
cdr3_aa: CASSVGGGTGELFF
cdr3_nt: TGTGCCAGCAGCGTAGGAGGGGGCACCGGGGAGCTGTTTTTT

j_call: TRBJ2-7
v_call: TRBV7-6
d_call: TRBD2
clone_size: .
cdr3_length: 14
cdr3_aa: CASSTSGSFYEQYF
cdr3_nt: TGTGCCAGCAGTACTAGCGGGAGCTTCTACGAGCAGTACTTC

j_call: TRBJ1-5
v_call: TRBV12-3/TRBV12-4
d_call: .
clone_size: many
cdr3_length: 13
cdr3_aa: CASSPGAEQPQHF
cdr3_nt: TGTGCCAGCAGCCCTGGGGCGGAGCAGCCCCAGCATTTT

j_call: TRBJ1-6
v_call: TRBV7-3
d_call: .
clone_size: many
cdr3_length: 14
cdr3_aa: CASSKSSYNSPLHF
cdr3_nt: TGTGCCAGCAGCAAGAGCTCCTATAATTCACCCCTCCACTTT

j_call: TRBJ2-3
v_call: TRBV4-3
d_call: TRBD2
clone_size: .
cdr3_length: 16
cdr3_aa: CASSQDQRGGTDTQYF
cdr3_nt: TGCGCCAGCAGCCAAGATCAGCGGGGGGGCACAGATACGCAGTATTTT

j_call: TRBJ2-3
v_call: TRBV15
d_call: .
clone_size: once
cdr3_length: 15
cdr3_aa: CATGTTVSSTDTQYF
cdr3_nt: TGTGCCACCGGCACCACGGTTTCTAGCACAGATACGCAGTATTTT

j_call: TRBJ1-1
v_call: TRBV28
d_call: .
clone_size: few
cdr3_length: 12
cdr3_aa: CASRKQGTEAFF
cdr3_nt: TGTGCCAGCAGAAAACAAGGTACTGAAGCTTTCTTT

j_call: TRBJ1-1
v_call: TRBV28
d_call: .
clone_size: few
cdr3_length: 14
cdr3_aa: CASSLWERNTEAFF
cdr3_nt: TGTGCCAGCAGTTTATGGGAGCGGAACACTGAAGCTTTCTTT

j_call: TRBJ2-5
v_call: TRBV11-2
d_call: .
clone_size: .
cdr3_length: 16
cdr3_aa: CASSLGYSPIQETQYF
cdr3_nt: TGTGCCAGCAGCTTAGGGTACAGCCCTATCCAAGAGACCCAGTACTTC

j_call: TRBJ1-4
v_call: TRBV7-9
d_call: .
clone_size: few
cdr3_length: 14
cdr3_aa: CASSDGGANEKLFF
cdr3_nt: TGTGCCAGCAGCGACGGGGGGGCTAATGAAAAACTGTTTTTT

j_call: TRBJ2-2
v_call: TRBV27
d_call: .
clone_size: .
cdr3_length: 13
cdr3_aa: CASSWQGGGELFF
cdr3_nt: TGTGCCAGCAGTTGGCAGGGTGGCGGGGAGCTGTTTTTT